This TCR beta chain stems from a study of blood T cell repertoires in COVID-19 (dated by TCRdb to the early 2020s). With respect to the entire study: ImmuneRACE Cohort 3 recovered participants were defined by two consecutive negative NP/OP PCR tests, healthcare professional clearance, or symptom resolution. The sample metadata nearly always contained a de-identified subject ID, COVID-19 status, age in years and sex. Subjects who had been exposed to COVID-19, were actively infected with it, or had recovered from it provided the deeply sampled blood TCRbeta repertoires that made up the dataset. The repertoires were made available in a free public database intended to serve as a resource for research on the immune response to SARS-CoV-2. HLA class I and class II types, where available, came from metadata supplied by the sample provider rather than from assay-based typing. Samples came from the ongoing ImmuneRACE study (first 160 participants) plus 1,254 subjects from 6 global collaborators. The material from the prospective study consisted of cDNA or gDNA derived from T cells, B-cell-depleted T cells, or PBMCs. Collaborator samples came from the United States, Italy and Spain and covered acute and convalescent phases of COVID-19.

The germline V gene gives CDR1 as SGHTA and CDR2 as FQGTGA. The cysteine opens and the phenylalanine closes a CDR3 of 15 amino acids. Only the CDR3 part of the read is kept: 45 bases, read in frame from the first base. Trimming leaves V shorter by 6 bases and J shorter by 0 bases, with the junction holding 4 bases beyond the gene matches. The full study reports these points: The quantity of clinical and demographic metadata differed by source and by participant and was supplied without curation.

TCRbeta CDR3 regions were amplified from genomic DNA using the immunoSEQ Assay, a bias-controlled multiplex PCR. The paper's processing steps were these. Within the assay, amplification of reference gene primers was used to estimate how many nucleated cells each sample contained. Sequence reads were collapsed and filtered to measure the absolute abundance of every unique TCRbeta CDR3 rearrangement. Productive Simpson clonality was computed per sample as the square root of Simpson's diversity index over productive rearrangements. What TCRdb holds here is the immuneACCESS table cut down to in-frame rearrangements. Part of the clones is not present; checked against another copy, under half of the missing clones reflect an unresolved V gene, and the others are unexplained. Clonal size and the V and J genes are those of that table, whereas D and trimming came from the DNA. The sample table contains 200,000 to 250,000 clones; only one count was recorded for roughly 90% of them. Approximately 3.1% of the sample comes from the top ten.

Participants in the prospective study were enrolled through a virtual design, were aged about 18 to 100 years, and lived in some 24 United States geographic areas. In the prospective study, cohorts were assigned on the basis of participant-reported clinical history obtained from a screening survey and a study questionnaire. In the prospective study, mobile phlebotomists collected whole blood, serum and a nasopharyngeal or oropharyngeal swab from each participant. Over an approximately two-month period, participants in the prospective study had the option of providing additional blood draws and questionnaires. Before DNA extraction, blood samples from the prospective study were shipped at room temperature or frozen. Of note for this clone: Its antigen is unknown. The sample holds no much larger clone one base away, and base qualities are not on file.

The V and J segments used are TRBV7-3 and TRBJ2-2, with TRBD1 identical over 7 junction bases. This receptor was identified in a woman in her 50s in a cohort exposed to, infected with or recovered from COVID-19 (not recorded which). The sample comprised PBMCs or T cells enriched from blood (not recorded which). Read as DNA, the sequence is TGTGCCAGCAGGCCGGGACAGACGAACACCGGGGAGCTGTTTTTT. Its amino acids are CASRPGQTNTGELFF.